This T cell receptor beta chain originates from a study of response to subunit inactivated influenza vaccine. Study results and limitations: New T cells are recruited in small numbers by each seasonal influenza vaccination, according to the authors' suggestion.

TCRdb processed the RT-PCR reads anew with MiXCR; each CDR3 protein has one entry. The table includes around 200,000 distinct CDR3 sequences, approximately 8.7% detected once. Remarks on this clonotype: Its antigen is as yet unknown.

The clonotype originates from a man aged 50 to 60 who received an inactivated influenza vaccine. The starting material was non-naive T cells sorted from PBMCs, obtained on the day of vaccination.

In DNA form, the CDR3 reads TGTGCCAGCAGTTTCTCTCGACTAGCCCCCTCCTACAATGAGCAGTTCTTC. This encodes CASSFSRLAPSYNEQFF. V is TRBV27 and J is TRBJ2-1; 7 nucleotides line up with TRBD2. There are 17 residues in the CDR3. V was clipped by 3 bases and J by 0 bases; unmatched bases: 8. The V gene's germline CDR1 is MNHEY and CDR2 SMNVEV (reference sequence).